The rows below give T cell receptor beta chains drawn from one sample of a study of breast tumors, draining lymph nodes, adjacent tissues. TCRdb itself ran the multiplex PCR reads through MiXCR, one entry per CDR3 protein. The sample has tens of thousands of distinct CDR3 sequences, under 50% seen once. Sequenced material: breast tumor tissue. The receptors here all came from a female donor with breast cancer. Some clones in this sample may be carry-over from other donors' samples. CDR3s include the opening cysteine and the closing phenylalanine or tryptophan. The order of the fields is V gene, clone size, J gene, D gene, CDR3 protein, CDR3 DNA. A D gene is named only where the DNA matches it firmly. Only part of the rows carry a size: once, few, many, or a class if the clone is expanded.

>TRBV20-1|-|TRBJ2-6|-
CSARSLWANVLTF
TGCAGTGCTAGATCCCTATGGGCCAACGTCCTGACTTTC
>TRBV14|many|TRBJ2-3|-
CASSQEVTPDTQYF
TGTGCCAGCAGCCAAGAGGTTACACCAGATACGCAGTATTTT
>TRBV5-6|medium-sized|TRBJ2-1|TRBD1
CASSLGQGDEQFF
TGTGCCAGCAGCTTGGGGCAGGGGGATGAGCAGTTCTTC
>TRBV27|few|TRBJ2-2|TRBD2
CASRLAGGGGELFF
TGTGCCAGCAGACTAGCGGGAGGGGGCGGGGAGCTGTTTTTT
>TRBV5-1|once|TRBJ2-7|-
CASSLEGGTTYEQYF
TGTGCCAGCAGCTTGGAAGGCGGGACAACCTACGAGCAGTACTTC
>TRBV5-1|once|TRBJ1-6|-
CASSLAQGGSPLHF
TGCGCCAGCAGCTTGGCTCAGGGTGGTTCACCCCTCCACTTT
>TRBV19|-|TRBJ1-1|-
CASSTPARGGAAFF
TGTGCCAGTAGTACCCCCGCCCGGGGGGGGGCAGCTTTCTTT
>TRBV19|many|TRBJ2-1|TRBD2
CASNSPRDYRYNEQFF
TGTGCCAGTAACTCCCCCCGGGACTACCGTTACAATGAGCAGTTCTTC
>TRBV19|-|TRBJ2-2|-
CASSIAASGGGELFF
TGTGCCAGTAGTATAGCGGCTAGTGGGGGCGGGGAGCTGTTTTTT
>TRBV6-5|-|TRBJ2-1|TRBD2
CAGSYGTSGSNEQFF
TGTGCCGGCAGTTATGGGACTAGCGGGAGCAATGAGCAGTTCTTC
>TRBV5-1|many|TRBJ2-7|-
CASSLGDLFGEQYF
TGCGCCAGCAGCTTGGGGGACCTATTCGGCGAGCAGTACTTC
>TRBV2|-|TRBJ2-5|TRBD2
CASRLTSGRGETQYF
TGTGCCAGCAGACTGACTAGCGGGAGGGGTGAGACCCAGTACTTC
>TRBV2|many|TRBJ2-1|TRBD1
CASSVGQGGEQFF
TGTGCCAGCAGTGTAGGACAGGGGGGCGAGCAGTTCTTC
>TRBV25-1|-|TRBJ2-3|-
CASYRQAAATDTQYF
TGTGCCAGCTACCGCCAAGCGGCCGCCACAGATACGCAGTATTTT
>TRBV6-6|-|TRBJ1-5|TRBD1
CASKGQGGNQPQHF
TGTGCCAGCAAGGGACAGGGTGGCAATCAGCCCCAGCATTTT
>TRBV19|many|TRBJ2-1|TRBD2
CASTTGLASYNEQFF
TGTGCCAGTACCACAGGACTAGCGTCCTACAATGAGCAGTTCTTC
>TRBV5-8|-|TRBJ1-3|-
CASRRRGPRNTIYF
TGTGCCAGCAGGAGAAGGGGACCTAGAAACACCATATATTTT
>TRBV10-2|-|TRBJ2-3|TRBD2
CAVGLAGSTGTDTQYF
TGCGCCGTTGGCCTAGCGGGTTCCACTGGGACAGATACGCAGTATTTT
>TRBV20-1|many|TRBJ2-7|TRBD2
CSADLAGVYEQYF
TGCAGTGCCGACCTAGCGGGAGTTTACGAGCAGTACTTC
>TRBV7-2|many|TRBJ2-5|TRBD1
CASSFLMTGTVKETQYF
TGTGCCAGCAGCTTTTTAATGACCGGGACAGTAAAAGAGACCCAGTACTTC
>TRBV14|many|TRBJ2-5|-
CASSRTVSGTQYF
TGTGCCAGCAGCAGGACAGTTAGTGGGACCCAGTACTTC
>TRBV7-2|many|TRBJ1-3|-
CASSWQGSDTIYF
TGTGCCAGCAGCTGGCAGGGTTCGGACACCATATATTTT
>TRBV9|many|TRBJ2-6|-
CASSPSPVGGTGANVLTF
TGTGCCAGCAGCCCCTCCCCCGTCGGGGGCACTGGGGCCAACGTCCTGACTTTC
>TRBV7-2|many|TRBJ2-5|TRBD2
CASSRGLAGVGETQYF
TGTGCCAGCAGTCGGGGACTAGCGGGAGTAGGGGAGACCCAGTACTTC
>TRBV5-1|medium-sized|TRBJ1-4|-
CASGPDSATNEKLFF
TGCGCCAGCGGACCGGACAGTGCAACTAATGAAAAACTGTTTTTT
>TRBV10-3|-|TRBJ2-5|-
CAISPGPETQYF
TGTGCCATCAGTCCGGGACCAGAGACCCAGTACTTC
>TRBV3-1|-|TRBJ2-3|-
CASSQGPDTSTYTQYF
TGTGCCAGCAGCCAAGGTCCGGACACCTCTACTTATACGCAGTATTTT
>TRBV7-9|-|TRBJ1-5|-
CASSLSTDNEPQHF
TGTGCCAGCAGCTTATCGACGGACAATGAGCCCCAGCATTTT
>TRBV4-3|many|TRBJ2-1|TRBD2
CASSQVSGRDQFF
TGCGCCAGCAGCCAAGTAAGCGGGAGAGATCAGTTCTTC
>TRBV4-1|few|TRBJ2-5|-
CASSQGQAFF
TGCGCCAGCAGCCAAGGTCAGGCCTTCTTC
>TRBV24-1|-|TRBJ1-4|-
CATSDRAGPTTTNEKLFF
TGTGCCACCAGCGACCGGGCAGGGCCCACTACAACTAATGAAAAACTGTTTTTT
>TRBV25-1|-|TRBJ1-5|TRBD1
CAASGTGLGSNQPQHF
TGTGCTGCAAGCGGGACAGGGCTTGGGAGCAATCAGCCCCAGCATTTT
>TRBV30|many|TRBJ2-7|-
CAWSVPKGPRTYEQYF
TGTGCCTGGAGTGTACCGAAGGGACCGCGAACCTACGAGCAGTACTTC